This TCR beta chain was sequenced in a study of tumor-infiltrating lymphocytes in primary liver carcinoma. Whole-study context: Tumors were stage T1-T3 N0M0, roughly 4 to 10 cm across. Samples gave roughly 3.65 to 7.13 million productive TCRbeta reads, similar across tissue types. Study conclusions and caveats: Detection in all five tumor regions applied to only about 7.5-24% of top clones.

A primer in the constant region served to generate TCR beta cDNA from 500 to 600 ng of total RNA. It was through three nested multiplex PCR rounds of slightly modified ARM-PCR that TCR beta libraries arose. With TRBV1-TRBV30 forward primers and a C-beta reverse primer, the first two PCR rounds were run for roughly 10 cycles each. TCRdb re-derived calls from the multiplex PCR reads in MiXCR, one entry per CDR3 protein. The data show around 70,000 distinct CDR3 sequences, more than 60% seen once. To note about this clonotype: Its antigen remains unknown. The junction departs from germline at one end; a sequencing error may be responsible.

Investigators took RNA and DNA out together from approximately 22-30 mg of unsorted bulk tissue. CDR1 is LGHNT, CDR2 FRNRAP, per germline. This CDR3 region has 12 residues. The clonotype was recovered from a man between 40 and 49 years old with primary liver carcinoma and hepatitis B virus infection. V usage is TRBV12-5 and J usage is TRBJ2-1; D unresolved. What was sequenced was liver tumor tissue from sampling region 4. This sample's subset: tumor region T4, right-lateral pole. CDR3 sequence reads: CASGTGCNERFF. CDR3 nucleotides: TGTGCTAGTGGCACCGGCTGCAATGAGCGGTTCTTC.